The TCR beta chain under discussion was sequenced for a study of blood T cell repertoires in COVID-19. The overall study: Researchers got acute and convalescent COVID-19 samples from the United States, Italy and Spain. Sources were T cells, B-cell-depleted T cells, or PBMCs; the material itself was cDNA or gDNA.

How the authors handled the data: Amplification from reference gene primers served as the basis for estimated nucleated cell counts. Repertoires were generated with immunoSEQ multiplex PCR, while TCRdb's copy carries only in-frame clones and drops some. The V and J calls and clone size were taken over from that table, and D and trimming were inferred from the DNA. This sample has roughly 100,000 clones, with roughly 81% found just once. The V and J ends lost 0 bases and 0 bases, in that order; junction bases with no gene match: 20. The germline CDR1 and CDR2 sequences are MDHEN and SYDVKM. This CDR3 has 23 residues.

Sequencing was done on a sample of peripheral blood. The chain combines TRBV28 with TRBJ2-6; 7 bases fit TRBD2. The receptor's source is a man aged 35 to 55 with active or convalescent COVID-19. CDR3 in DNA: TGTGCCAGCAGTTTATGGTCGGTGGGGGAGGGTGCAGTCTCCAGCTCTGGGGCCAACGTCCTGACTTTC. Translating it yields CASSLWSVGEGAVSSSGANVLTF.